This T cell receptor (beta chain) was observed in a study of blood T cell repertoires in COVID-19. About the study: Acute-phase and convalescent COVID-19 samples originated in the United States, Italy and Spain. T cells, B-cell-depleted T cells, or PBMCs supplied cDNA or gDNA.

This clone was detected a few times. It was during active infection that Seattle patients were enrolled and then longitudinally followed. Per the authors' pipeline: Estimation of nucleated cell counts was performed using reference gene primer amplification. The repertoire was sequenced with immunoSEQ multiplex PCR; TCRdb's copy has only in-frame clones and lacks some. V, J and clone size are taken as reported in that table, and D and trimming were inferred from the DNA itself. The sample shows about 310,000 clones, 90% of them seen only once. V lost 6 bases and J lost 3, with 17 bases in between. There are 15 residues in the CDR3. Germline V gene data show CDR1 as MDHEN and CDR2 as SYDVKM.

Sequencing was performed on peripheral blood. This chain connects TRBV28 to TRBJ1-1; D is perhaps TRBD1 (5 bases). This TCR derives from a woman aged 40-49 years with COVID-19, enrolled during active disease. The CDR3 sequence is CASRYSGGGDTEAFF. As DNA, the CDR3 is TGTGCCAGCAGATACTCCGGGGGGGGAGACACTGAAGCTTTCTTT.